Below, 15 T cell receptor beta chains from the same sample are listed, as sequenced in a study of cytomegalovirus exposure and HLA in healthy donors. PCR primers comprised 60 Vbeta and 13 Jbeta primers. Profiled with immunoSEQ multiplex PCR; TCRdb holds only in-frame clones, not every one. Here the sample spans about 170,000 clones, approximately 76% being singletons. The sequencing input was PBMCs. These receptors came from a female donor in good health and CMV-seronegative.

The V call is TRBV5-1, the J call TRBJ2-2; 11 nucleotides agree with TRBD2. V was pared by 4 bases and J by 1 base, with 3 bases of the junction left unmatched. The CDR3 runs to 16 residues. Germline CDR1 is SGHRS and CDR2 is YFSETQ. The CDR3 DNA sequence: TGCGCCAGCAGCCCCCTAGCGGGGGGGAACACCGGGGAGCTGTTTTTT. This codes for CASSPLAGGNTGELFF.

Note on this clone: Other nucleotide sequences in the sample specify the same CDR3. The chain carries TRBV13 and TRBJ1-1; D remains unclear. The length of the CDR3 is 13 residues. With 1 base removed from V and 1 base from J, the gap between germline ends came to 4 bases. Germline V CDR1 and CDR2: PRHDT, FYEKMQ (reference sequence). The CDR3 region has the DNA TGTGCCAGCAGCTTAGCAGGGAACACTGAAGCTTTCTTT. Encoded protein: CASSLAGNTEAFF.

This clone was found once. The CDR3 region has the DNA TGTGCCAGTAGTCCCGGGTACGAGCAGTACTTC. Amino acid sequence: CASSPGYEQYF. The chain recombines TRBV19 with TRBJ2-7; D remains unclear. V was clipped by 5 bases and J by 4 bases, with 6 bases between them. Germline lookup yields CDR1 LNHDA and CDR2 SQIVND (reference sequence). CDR3 size: 11 residues.

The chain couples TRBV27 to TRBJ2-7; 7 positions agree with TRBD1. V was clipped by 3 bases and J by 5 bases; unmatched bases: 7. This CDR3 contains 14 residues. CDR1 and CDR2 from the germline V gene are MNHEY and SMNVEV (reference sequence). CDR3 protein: CASSLTGSVHEQYF. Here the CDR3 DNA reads TGTGCCAGCAGTTTGACAGGGAGTGTGCACGAGCAGTACTTC.

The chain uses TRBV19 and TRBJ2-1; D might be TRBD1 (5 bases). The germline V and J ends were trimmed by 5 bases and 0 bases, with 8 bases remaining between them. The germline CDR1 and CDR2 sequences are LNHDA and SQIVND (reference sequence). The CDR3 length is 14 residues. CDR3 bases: TGTGCCAGTAGTCCGGACATCTCCTACAATGAGCAGTTCTTC. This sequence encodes CASSPDISYNEQFF.

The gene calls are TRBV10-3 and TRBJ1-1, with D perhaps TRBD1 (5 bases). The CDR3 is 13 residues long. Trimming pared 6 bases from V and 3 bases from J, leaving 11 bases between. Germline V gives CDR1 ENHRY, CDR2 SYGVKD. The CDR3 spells CAISPREDTEAFF. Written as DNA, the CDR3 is TGTGCCATCAGCCCCAGGGAGGACACTGAAGCTTTCTTT.

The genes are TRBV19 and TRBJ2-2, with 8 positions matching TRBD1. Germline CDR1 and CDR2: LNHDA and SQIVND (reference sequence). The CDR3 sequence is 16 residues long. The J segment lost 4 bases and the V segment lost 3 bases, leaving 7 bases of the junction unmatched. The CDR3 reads CASSILQGALTGELFF. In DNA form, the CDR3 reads TGTGCCAGTAGTATCCTCCAGGGGGCGCTCACCGGGGAGCTGTTTTTT.

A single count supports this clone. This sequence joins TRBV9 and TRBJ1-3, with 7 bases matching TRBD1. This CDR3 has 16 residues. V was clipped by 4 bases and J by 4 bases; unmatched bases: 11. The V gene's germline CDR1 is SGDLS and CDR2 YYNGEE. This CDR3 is CASSPDDRAAGNTIYF. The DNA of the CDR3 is TGTGCCAGCAGCCCCGATGACAGGGCTGCCGGAAACACCATATATTTT.

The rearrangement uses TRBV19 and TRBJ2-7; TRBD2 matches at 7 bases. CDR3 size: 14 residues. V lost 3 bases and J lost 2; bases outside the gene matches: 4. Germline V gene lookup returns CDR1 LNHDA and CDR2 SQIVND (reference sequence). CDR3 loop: CASSMKRETYEQYF. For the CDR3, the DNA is TGTGCCAGTAGTATGAAGCGGGAAACCTACGAGCAGTACTTC.

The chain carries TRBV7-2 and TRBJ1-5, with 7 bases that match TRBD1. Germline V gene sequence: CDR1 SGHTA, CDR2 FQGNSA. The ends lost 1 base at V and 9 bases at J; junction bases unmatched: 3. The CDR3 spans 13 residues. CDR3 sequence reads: CASSLGSGGPQHF. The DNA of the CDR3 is TGTGCCAGCAGCTTAGGGTCAGGGGGGCCCCAGCATTTT.

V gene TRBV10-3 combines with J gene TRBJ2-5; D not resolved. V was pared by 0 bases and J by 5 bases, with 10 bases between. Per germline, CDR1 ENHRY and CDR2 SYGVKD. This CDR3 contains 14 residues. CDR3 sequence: CAISESRVYETQYF. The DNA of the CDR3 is TGTGCCATCAGTGAGTCCCGGGTCTACGAGACCCAGTACTTC.

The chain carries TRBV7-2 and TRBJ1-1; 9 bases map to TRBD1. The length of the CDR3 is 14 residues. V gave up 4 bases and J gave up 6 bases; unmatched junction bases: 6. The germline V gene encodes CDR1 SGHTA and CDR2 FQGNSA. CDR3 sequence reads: CASSSGTGYAEAFF. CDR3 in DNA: TGTGCCAGCAGCTCGGGGACAGGGTACGCTGAAGCTTTCTTT.

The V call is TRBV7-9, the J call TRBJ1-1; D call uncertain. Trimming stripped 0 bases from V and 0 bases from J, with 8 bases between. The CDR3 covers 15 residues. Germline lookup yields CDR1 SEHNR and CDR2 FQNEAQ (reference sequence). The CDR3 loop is CASSLAGVMNTEAFF. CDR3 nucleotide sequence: TGTGCCAGCAGCTTAGCTGGAGTGATGAACACTGAAGCTTTCTTT.

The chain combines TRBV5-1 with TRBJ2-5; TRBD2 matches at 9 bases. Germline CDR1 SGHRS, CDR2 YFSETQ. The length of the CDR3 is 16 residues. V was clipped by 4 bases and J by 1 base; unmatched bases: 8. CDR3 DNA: TGCGCCAGCAGCCCCATGACAGCGGGAGGCCAAGAGACCCAGTACTTC. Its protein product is CASSPMTAGGQETQYF.

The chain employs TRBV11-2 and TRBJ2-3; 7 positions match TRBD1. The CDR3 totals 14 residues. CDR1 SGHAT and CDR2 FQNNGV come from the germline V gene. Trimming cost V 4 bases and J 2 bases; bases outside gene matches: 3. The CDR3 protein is CASSSGQVTDTQYF. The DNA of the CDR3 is TGTGCCAGCAGCTCCGGACAGGTCACAGATACGCAGTATTTT.